In this sample, the clone carrying this T cell receptor beta chain turned up once. The sample comes from a study of blood T cell repertoires in COVID-19. About the study: The samples span acute and convalescent COVID-19 from the United States, Italy and Spain.

Allocation to cohorts depended on clinical history reported by the participants. V was pared by 3 bases and J by 2 bases, with 17 bases between. This CDR3 contains 16 residues. Germline CDR1 and CDR2: LNHDA and SQIVND (reference sequence). The method was immunoSEQ multiplex PCR; TCRdb's version includes in-frame clones alone and lacks a portion of them. The repertoire holds some 220,000 clones, with 80% to 90% as singletons. Sequenced input: PBMCs or T cells enriched from blood (not recorded which). The sequence came from a young woman in a cohort exposed to, infected with or recovered from COVID-19 (not recorded which). The V call is TRBV19, the J call TRBJ2-7, with D possibly matching TRBD1 (6 bases). CDR3 in DNA: TGTGCCAGTAGTATCCTCAGGGGACAAGGAGCCTACGAGCAGTACTTC. It translates to CASSILRGQGAYEQYF.